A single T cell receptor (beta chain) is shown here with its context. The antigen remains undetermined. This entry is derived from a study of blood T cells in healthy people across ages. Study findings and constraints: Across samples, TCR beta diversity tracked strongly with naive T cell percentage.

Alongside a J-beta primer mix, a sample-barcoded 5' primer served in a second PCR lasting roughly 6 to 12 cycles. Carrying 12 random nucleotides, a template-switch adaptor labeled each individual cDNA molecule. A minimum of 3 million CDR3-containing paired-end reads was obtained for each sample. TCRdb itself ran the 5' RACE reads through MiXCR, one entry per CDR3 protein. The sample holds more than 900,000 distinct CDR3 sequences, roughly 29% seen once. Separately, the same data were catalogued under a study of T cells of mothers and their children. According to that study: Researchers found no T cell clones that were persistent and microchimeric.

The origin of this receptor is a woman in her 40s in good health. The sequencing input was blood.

The CDR3 region is CAIMVTEDTQYF. CDR3 in DNA: TGTGCCATCATGGTGACAGAGGATACGCAGTATTTT. V gene TRBV10-3 combines with J gene TRBJ2-3; TRBD1 might be the D (5 bases). The CDR3 has 12 residues. Germline-derived CDR1 and CDR2 are ENHRY and SYGVKD. V lost 7 bases, J lost 6 bases, and 11 bases lay in between.